Listed below are T cell receptor beta chains from one sample, sequenced in a study of breast tumors, draining lymph nodes, adjacent tissues. One entry per CDR3 protein results from TCRdb running MiXCR on the multiplex PCR reads. The sample lists under 300,000 distinct CDR3 sequences; less than 40% were seen once. Sequences were obtained from axillary lymph node tissue. The receptors come from a female donor with breast cancer. Some clones in this sample may be carry-over from other donors' samples. Each CDR3 is given with its conserved first and last residue. The D gene is left open where the match is weak. Only part of the rows carry a size: once, few, many, or a class if the clone is expanded.

TRBV4-1,many,TRBJ2-3,-,CASSQEPDTLTDTQYF
TRBV7-3,-,TRBJ2-3,-,CASSLAGSSYNEQYF
TRBV20-1,many,TRBJ2-1,TRBD1,CSATGQGFYNEQFF
TRBV28,-,TRBJ2-1,TRBD2,CASSAPSGSTSEQFF
TRBV6-6,many,TRBJ2-7,-,CASSYSAGSSYEQYF
TRBV12-5,-,TRBJ2-4,TRBD1,CASGSGQQNIQYF
TRBV7-9,many,TRBJ2-5,TRBD1,CASSLGLAAGGQETQYF
TRBV5-1,many,TRBJ2-1,TRBD2,CASSLAGTSQQFF
TRBV4-1,-,TRBJ1-6,-,CASSQRAGHTLHF
TRBV28,few,TRBJ2-7,TRBD1,CASSLFGTGYGEQYF